Below are 2 T cell receptor beta chains sequenced from a single sample in a study of T cell responses to AZD1222 COVID-19 vaccine. Profiled with immunoSEQ multiplex PCR; TCRdb holds only in-frame clones, not every one. The table shows around 150,000 clones, with more than 80% occurring only once. The specimen was peripheral blood, collected 28 days after the second AZD1222 dose. Source of these receptors: an adult who received the AZD1222 COVID-19 vaccine.

This chain uses TRBV5-6 with TRBJ1-1; D gene unclear. CDR3 length: 13 residues. Germline V gene lookup returns CDR1 SGHDT and CDR2 YYEEEE. The V end was cut by 2 bases, the J end by 5 bases, with 10 bases between. The CDR3 region has the DNA TGTGCCAGCAGCTTTGGCTCTGGGACTGAAGCTTTCTTT. It is translated as CASSFGSGTEAFF.

The rearrangement uses TRBV12-3 or TRBV12-4 and TRBJ1-1; 9 bases map to TRBD1. Losses at the gene ends were 3 bases for V and 6 bases for J; bases not matched to a gene: 2. The CDR3 has 13 residues. The CDR3 coding sequence is TGTGCCAGCAGTTTGGGACAGGGCGCTGAAGCTTTCTTT. This encodes CASSLGQGAEAFF.